This entry lists 16 T cell receptor beta chains sequenced from one sample in a study of cytomegalovirus exposure and HLA in healthy donors. This PCR relied on a set of 60 Vbeta primers and 13 Jbeta primers. Data came from immunoSEQ multiplex PCR; TCRdb stores just in-frame clones and leaves some out. The sample carries approximately 130,000 clones, 75% to 90% recorded once. The specimen sequenced was PBMCs. These receptors were collected from a woman in her 30s in good health and CMV-seropositive.

V is TRBV7-2 and J is TRBJ2-5; TRBD1 matches 8 bases. The junction had 3 bases not matched to a gene; V was cut back by 4 bases and J by 2 bases. The CDR3 is 14 amino acids. CDR1 is SGHTA, CDR2 FQGNSA, per germline. The DNA for the CDR3 is TGTGCCAGCAGCTACTACAGGGGGCAAGAGACCCAGTACTTC. The encoded protein is CASSYYRGQETQYF.

This clone was detected a few times. In DNA form, the CDR3 reads TGTGCCAGCAGCCCGCGCTCTTGGGGAGGGGGAGAAAACTATGGCTACACCTTC. Translating gives CASSPRSWGGGENYGYTF. The rearrangement links TRBV9 to TRBJ1-2; tentative D call: TRBD1 (6 bases). Germline V gene lookup returns CDR1 SGDLS and CDR2 YYNGEE. The germline V and J ends were trimmed by 4 bases and 2 bases, with 24 bases remaining between them. This CDR3 has 18 residues.

The chain carries TRBV5-1 and TRBJ1-2; TRBD1 might be the D (5 bases). Per germline, CDR1 SGHRS and CDR2 YFSETQ. The CDR3 covers 15 residues. V dropped 0 bases and J dropped 4 bases, with 13 bases sitting between them. The CDR3 DNA is TGCGCCAGCAGCTTGGGGGGCCCCACTGGCTATGGCTACACCTTC. Translating gives CASSLGGPTGYGYTF. The variable domain in full, with the rest retrieved from reference TRBV5-1 and TRBJ1-2, is KAGVTQTPRYLIKTRGQQVTLSCSPISGHRSVSWYQQTPGQGLQFLFEYFSETQRNKGNFPGRFSGRQFSNSRSEMNVSTLELGDSALYLCASSLGGPTGYGYTFGSGTRLTVV.

This chain uses TRBV20-1 with TRBJ1-1; D is perhaps TRBD1 (5 bases). This CDR3 has 11 amino acids. From germline, CDR1 is DFQATT and CDR2 SNEGSKA (reference sequence). V lost 7 bases, J lost 1 base, and 7 bases lay in between. CDR3 in DNA: TGCAGTGGGAGGGGGAACACTGAAGCTTTCTTT. Amino acid sequence: CSGRGNTEAFF.

The rearrangement joins TRBV10-3 to TRBJ2-1, with no clear D. In germline, CDR1 is ENHRY, CDR2 SYGVKD. V was pared by 6 bases and J by 1 base, with 10 bases between. The length of the CDR3 is 14 residues. The CDR3 nucleotides read TGTGCCATCAGGGCTAGTGGGTCCTACAATGAGCAGTTCTTC. Translation: CAIRASGSYNEQFF.

The chain recombines TRBV9 with TRBJ2-3; 8 bases align to TRBD2. Trimming removed 0 bases from V and 2 bases from J; junction bases left unmatched: 2. This CDR3 region has 15 residues. Germline CDR1 is SGDLS and CDR2 is YYNGEE. The CDR3 DNA reads as TGTGCCAGCAGCGTAGCGGGGGGGCTCACAGATACGCAGTATTTT. It yields the protein CASSVAGGLTDTQYF. The full variable domain, its missing parts supplied by reference TRBV9 and TRBJ2-3, is DSGVTQTPKHLITATGQRVTLRCSPRSGDLSVYWYQQSLDQGLQFLIQYYNGEERAKGNILERFSAQQFPDLHSELNLSSLELGDSALYFCASSVAGGLTDTQYFGPGTRLTVL.

This chain connects TRBV7-9 to TRBJ1-3, with 9 bases aligning to TRBD1. Germline CDR1 reads SEHNR; CDR2 reads FQNEAQ (reference sequence). The CDR3 is 14 residues long. With V trimmed by 5 bases and J by 7 bases, 6 bases remained unmatched. The CDR3 sequence is CASSPGQGGNTIYF. CDR3 in DNA: TGTGCCAGCAGCCCGGGACAGGGAGGGAACACCATATATTTT. Full variable domain (outside the CDR3, taken from reference TRBV7-9 and TRBJ1-3): DTGVSQNPRHKITKRGQNVTFRCDPISEHNRLYWYRQTLGQGPEFLTYFQNEAQLEKSRLLSDRFSAERPKGSFSTLEIQRTEQGDSAMYLCASSPGQGGNTIYFGEGSWLTVV.

V is TRBV29-1 and J is TRBJ1-2; a possible D gene is TRBD1 (6 bases). CDR3 size: 15 residues. The V end was cut by 4 bases, the J end by 4 bases, with 19 bases between. From germline, CDR1 is SQVTM and CDR2 ANQGSEA. The CDR3 protein is CSVGGQGLDGYGYTF. CDR3 coding DNA: TGCAGCGTTGGTGGGCAGGGGCTGGACGGCTATGGCTACACCTTC.

On this clone itself: The sample holds other DNA sequences that translate to the same CDR3. This chain links TRBV5-1 with TRBJ1-3; TRBD1 matches 7 bases. The trim removed 0 bases at V and 0 bases at J, leaving 0 bases unmatched. The CDR3 spans 15 residues. Per the germline V gene, CDR1 is SGHRS and CDR2 is YFSETQ. CDR3 DNA sequence: TGCGCCAGCAGCTTGGCAGGGGGCTCTGGAAACACCATATATTTT. It is translated as CASSLAGGSGNTIYF. Full variable domain (remainder filled in from reference TRBV5-1 and TRBJ1-3): KAGVTQTPRYLIKTRGQQVTLSCSPISGHRSVSWYQQTPGQGLQFLFEYFSETQRNKGNFPGRFSGRQFSNSRSEMNVSTLELGDSALYLCASSLAGGSGNTIYFGEGSWLTVV.

This clone was detected only a few times. CDR3 DNA sequence: TGTGCCAGCAGCACGCGACAGGGTAGCTCTGGAAACACCATATATTTT. As protein: CASSTRQGSSGNTIYF. The chain recombines TRBV6-6 with TRBJ1-3; 7 bases agree with TRBD1. CDR3 length: 16 amino acids. J gave up 0 bases and V 6 bases, and 8 bases lay outside the gene matches. From germline, CDR1 is MNHNY and CDR2 SVGAGI (reference sequence).

The chain joins TRBV2 to TRBJ1-1; D not certain. Germline V CDR1 and CDR2: SNHLY, FYNNEI. This CDR3 has 11 amino acids. V was cut by 4 bases and J by 7 bases, with 7 bases left in between. In DNA, the CDR3 is TGTGCCAGCAGTGGGGAGGGTGAAGCTTTCTTT. It encodes CASSGEGEAFF.

This sequence joins TRBV11-2 and TRBJ2-1, with D hard to call. Germline assignment: CDR1 SGHAT and CDR2 FQNNGV. The CDR3 covers 15 residues. V shed 1 base and J shed 9 bases, with 16 bases lying between them. In nucleotides, the CDR3 is TGTGCCAGCAGCTTAGTCCTGACATACCCTCTTGAGCAGTTCTTC. Its translation: CASSLVLTYPLEQFF.

The chain joins TRBV28 to TRBJ1-2, with D perhaps matching TRBD1 (6 bases). V was trimmed by 8 bases and J by 0 bases, leaving 16 bases between them. The CDR3 covers 15 residues. Germline V gene sequence: CDR1 MDHEN, CDR2 SYDVKM. CDR3 region: CASQIGGTTNYGYTF. CDR3 coding DNA: TGTGCCAGCCAAATAGGTGGGACAACTAACTATGGCTACACCTTC.

The J gene is TRBJ1-5, the V gene TRBV30; TRBD1 agrees at 7 bases. Germline CDR1 reads GTSNPN; CDR2 reads SVGIG (reference sequence). CDR3 length equals 13 residues. V dropped 1 base and J dropped 8; count of bases not matched to a gene: 5. The CDR3 DNA sequence: TGTGCCTGGAGTGCACAGGGGCGGGAGCCCCAGCATTTT. This gives the protein CAWSAQGREPQHF.

V is TRBV4-2 and J is TRBJ2-2; possible D gene TRBD2, 6 bases. The CDR3 consists of 18 residues. The germline CDR1 and CDR2 sequences are LGHNA and YNFKEQ. With 4 bases removed from V and 2 bases from J, the gap between germline ends came to 20 bases. The DNA of the CDR3 is TGTGCCAGCAGCCGCTCAGCCCACGGGACTTTTAACACCGGGGAGCTGTTTTTT. This translates into CASSRSAHGTFNTGELFF.

This chain links TRBV10-3 with TRBJ1-5; TRBD1 is a possible D gene (5 bases). This CDR3 has 15 residues. The germline CDR1 and CDR2 sequences are ENHRY and SYGVKD. Trimming stripped 2 bases from V and 0 bases from J, with 8 bases between. In nucleotides, the CDR3 is TGTGCCATCAGTGAGGGGGGGACTAGCAATCAGCCCCAGCATTTT. It is translated as CAISEGGTSNQPQHF.